The present T cell receptor beta chain was sequenced within a study of read filtering for tumor transcriptome and immune sequencing. Study in general: Among patients, around 18 were male and around 14 female, aged about 47 to 80 (mean roughly 64).

Molecular barcoded adaptors covering alpha/delta and beta/gamma chains were used on roughly 370 ng RNA. MiXCR, run by TCRdb on the reads, gives a single entry per CDR3 protein. The sample has about 57,000 distinct CDR3 sequences, around 20% seen once. Study observations and caveats: The CD138-negative fraction was mixed bone marrow immune cells, not pure T cells.

This clonotype was observed at least ten times. No antigen is known for it. Sequencing input: a population of CD138-negative cells sorted from bone marrow. This sequence was found in a donor aged 40 or over with multiple myeloma.

CDR3 in amino acids: CSVEPRDPGAEAFF. The CDR3 DNA is TGCAGCGTTGAACCGCGGGACCCGGGTGCTGAAGCTTTCTTT. The J gene is TRBJ1-1, the V gene TRBV29-1; perhaps TRBD1 as D (5 bases). The CDR3 consists of 14 residues. The V gene lost 2 bases and the J gene lost 6 bases, with 16 bases spanning the gap. Germline V gives CDR1 SQVTM, CDR2 ANQGSEA.